This is a list of T cell receptor beta chains from one sample in a study of cytomegalovirus exposure and HLA in healthy donors. Only in-frame clones appear in the TCRdb table, and some are missing; sequencing was by immunoSEQ multiplex PCR. This sample has over 150,000 clones; approximately 80% occur once, and the top ten carry about 9.9%. The specimen was PBMCs. These receptors came from a man aged 18 to 29 in good health and CMV-seropositive. Each CDR3 is given without its conserved first and last residue.

v_call	cdr3_length	j_call	cdr3_aa
TRBV6-6	12	TRBJ2-2	ASSGRTLTGELF
TRBV2	12	NA	ASSLRTSGYEQY
TRBV5-6	10	TRBJ1-1	ASSYGQGLAF
TRBV7-9	12	TRBJ2-7	ASSSGTASYEQY
TRBV11-2	13	TRBJ1-4	ASSLLGGSDEKLF
TRBV5-1	12	TRBJ2-1	ASSLESGRVEQF
TRBV6-1	13	TRBJ2-5	ASSEYGGRQETQY
TRBV25-1	15	TRBJ2-6	ASSESNRISGANVLT
TRBV7-9	13	TRBJ2-2	ASSPKVEVTGELF
TRBV29-1	13	TRBJ2-7	SVGRGTGVAYEQY
TRBV14	11	TRBJ2-3	ASRPRVSGTQY
TRBV7-2	13	TRBJ1-6	ASSLGAGVYSPLH
TRBV20-1	9	NA	SAWSSYEQY
TRBV19	11	TRBJ1-5	ASSRASNQPQH
TRBV5-1	14	TRBJ1-1	AGSYTGDEKPTEAF
TRBV7-2	13	TRBJ2-1	ASSLAAGEYNEQF
TRBV21-1	13	TRBJ2-6	ASSTYRGGANGLT
TRBV6-5	13	TRBJ1-5	ASSPGTGNKGPQH
TRBV4-1	17	TRBJ2-3	ASSPGTSGGAISTDTQY
TRBV2	12	TRBJ2-7	ASSEGQPAVEQY
TRBV10-3	16	TRBJ1-1	AISIKTGGGPVNTEAF
TRBV13	10	TRBJ2-5	ASSLLQETQY
TRBV18	13	TRBJ1-2	ASSPRTGAGYGYT
TRBV5-5	13	TRBJ2-7	ASSLQWDNSYEQY
TRBV27	13	TRBJ1-1	ASREWTGKNTEAF
TRBV6-6	10	TRBJ1-1	ASRAGGTEAF
TRBV11-3	10	TRBJ2-3	ASSLPRDTQY
TRBV7-9	16	TRBJ2-1	ASSLAWTSGRSNDEQF
TRBV4-2	12	TRBJ2-7	ASSSRLRSYEQY
TRBV11-3	12	TRBJ2-2	ASSSGLVPGELF
TRBV10-3	12	TRBJ2-2	ASLDLGHGGELF
TRBV2	16	TRBJ1-2	ASSEPRDRLWVEYGYT
TRBV5-6	15	TRBJ1-4	ASSLAVTPATNEKLF
TRBV2	11	TRBJ1-4	AGWTGEWEKLF
TRBV10-3	14	TRBJ2-1	AISERSGRSYNEQF